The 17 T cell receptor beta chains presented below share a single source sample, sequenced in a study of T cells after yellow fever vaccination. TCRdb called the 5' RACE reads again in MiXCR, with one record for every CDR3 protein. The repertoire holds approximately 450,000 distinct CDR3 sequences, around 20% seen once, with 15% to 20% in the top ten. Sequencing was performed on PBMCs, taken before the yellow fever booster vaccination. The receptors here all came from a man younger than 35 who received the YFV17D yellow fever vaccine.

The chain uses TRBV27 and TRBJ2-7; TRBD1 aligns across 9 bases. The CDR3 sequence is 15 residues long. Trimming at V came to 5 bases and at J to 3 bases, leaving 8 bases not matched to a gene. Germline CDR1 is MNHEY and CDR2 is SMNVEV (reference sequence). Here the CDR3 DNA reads TGTGCCAGCAGTGCCCCGGGACAGGGTATCTACGAGCAGTACTTC. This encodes CASSAPGQGIYEQYF.

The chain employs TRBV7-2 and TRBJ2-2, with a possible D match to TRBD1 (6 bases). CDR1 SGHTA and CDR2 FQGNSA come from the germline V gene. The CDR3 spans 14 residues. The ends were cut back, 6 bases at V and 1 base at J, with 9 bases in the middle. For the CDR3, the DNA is TGTGCCAGCAGGGACAGACTGAACACCGGGGAGCTGTTTTTT. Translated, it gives CASRDRLNTGELFF.

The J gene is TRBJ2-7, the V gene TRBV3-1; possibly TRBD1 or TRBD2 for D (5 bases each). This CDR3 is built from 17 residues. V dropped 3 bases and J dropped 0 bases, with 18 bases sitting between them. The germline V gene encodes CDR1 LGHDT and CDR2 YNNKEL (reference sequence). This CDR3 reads CASSHGLGRLASYEQYF. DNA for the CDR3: TGTGCCAGCAGCCATGGCCTGGGACGCCTCGCCTCCTACGAGCAGTACTTC.

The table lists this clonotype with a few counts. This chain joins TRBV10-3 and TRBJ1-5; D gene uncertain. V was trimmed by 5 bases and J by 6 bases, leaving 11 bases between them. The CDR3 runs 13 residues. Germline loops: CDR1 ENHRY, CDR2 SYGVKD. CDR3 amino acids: CAISSQSVQPQHF. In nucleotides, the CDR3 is TGTGCCATCAGTAGTCAGTCTGTTCAGCCCCAGCATTTT.

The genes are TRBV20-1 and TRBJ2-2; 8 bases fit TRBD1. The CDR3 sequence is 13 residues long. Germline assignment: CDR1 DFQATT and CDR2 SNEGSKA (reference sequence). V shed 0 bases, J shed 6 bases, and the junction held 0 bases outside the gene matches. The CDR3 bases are TGCAGTGCTAGAGAACAGGGGGCCGGGGAGCTGTTTTTT. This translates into CSAREQGAGELFF.

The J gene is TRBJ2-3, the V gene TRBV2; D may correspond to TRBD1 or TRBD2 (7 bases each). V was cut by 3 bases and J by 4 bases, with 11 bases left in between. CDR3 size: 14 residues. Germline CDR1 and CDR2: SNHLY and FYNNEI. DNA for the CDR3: TGTGCCAGCAGTGACCAGGGGGGGCCAGATACGCAGTATTTT. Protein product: CASSDQGGPDTQYF.

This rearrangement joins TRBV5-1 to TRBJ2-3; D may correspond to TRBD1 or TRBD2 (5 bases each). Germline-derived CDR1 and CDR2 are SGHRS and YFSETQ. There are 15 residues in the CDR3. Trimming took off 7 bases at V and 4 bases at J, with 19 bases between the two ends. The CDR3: CASRNPGTPPDTQYF. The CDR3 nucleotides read TGCGCCAGCCGCAATCCCGGGACCCCTCCAGATACGCAGTATTTT.

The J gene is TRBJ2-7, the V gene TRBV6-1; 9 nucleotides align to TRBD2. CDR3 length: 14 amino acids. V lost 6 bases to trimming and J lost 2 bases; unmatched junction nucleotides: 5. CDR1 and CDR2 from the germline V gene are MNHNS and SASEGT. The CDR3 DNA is TGTGCCAGCAGAGCTAGCGGGGCGGCCTACGAGCAGTACGTC. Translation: CASRASGAAYEQYV.

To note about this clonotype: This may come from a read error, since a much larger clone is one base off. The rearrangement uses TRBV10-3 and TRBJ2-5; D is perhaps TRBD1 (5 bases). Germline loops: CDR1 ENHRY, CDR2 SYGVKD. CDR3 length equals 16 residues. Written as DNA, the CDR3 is TGTGCCATCAGTGAGTCGGAAGTTGGCGGACAAGAGCCCCAGTACTTC. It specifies CAISESEVGGQEPQYF.

CDR3 DNA: TGCAGCGTTGATACGATCGAGGGGGGCACAGATACGCAGTATTTT. Its translation is CSVDTIEGGTDTQYF. The genes are TRBV29-1 and TRBJ2-3; tentative D call: TRBD1 (6 bases). The length of the CDR3 is 15 residues. The germline V and J ends were trimmed by 3 bases and 1 base, with 14 bases remaining between them. Germline V lookup: CDR1 SQVTM, CDR2 ANQGSEA.

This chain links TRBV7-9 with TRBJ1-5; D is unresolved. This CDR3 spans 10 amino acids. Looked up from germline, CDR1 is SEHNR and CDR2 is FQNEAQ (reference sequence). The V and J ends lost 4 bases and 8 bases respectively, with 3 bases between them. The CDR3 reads CASSSEPQHF. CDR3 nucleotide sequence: TGTGCCAGCAGCTCTGAGCCCCAGCATTTT.

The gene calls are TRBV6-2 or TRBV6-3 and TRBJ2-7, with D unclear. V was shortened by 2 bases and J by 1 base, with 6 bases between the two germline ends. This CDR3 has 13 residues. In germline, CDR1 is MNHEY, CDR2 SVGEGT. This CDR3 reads CASSYKQSYEQYV. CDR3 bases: TGTGCCAGCAGTTACAAACAGTCCTACGAGCAGTACGTC.

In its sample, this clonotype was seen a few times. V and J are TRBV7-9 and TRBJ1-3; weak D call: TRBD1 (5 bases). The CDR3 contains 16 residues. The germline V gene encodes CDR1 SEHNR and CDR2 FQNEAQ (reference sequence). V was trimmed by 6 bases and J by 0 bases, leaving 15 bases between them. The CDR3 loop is CASRRLGEPSGNTIYF. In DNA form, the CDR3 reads TGTGCCAGCAGACGTCTAGGGGAACCCTCTGGAAACACCATATATTTT. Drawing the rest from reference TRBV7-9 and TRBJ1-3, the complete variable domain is DTGVSQNPRHKITKRGQNVTFRCDPISEHNRLYWYRQTLGQGPEFLTYFQNEAQLEKSRLLSDRFSAERPKGSFSTLEIQRTEQGDSAMYLCASRRLGEPSGNTIYFGEGSWLTVV.

The CDR3 nucleotides are TGTGCCAGCAGCGCGGGACTAGCGGGGACCAAAAACATTCAGTACTTC. The encoded protein is CASSAGLAGTKNIQYF. V usage is TRBV7-3 and J usage is TRBJ2-4, with 13 bases identical to TRBD2. The V gene end was trimmed by 5 bases and the J gene end by 2 bases; junction bases not matched to a gene: 3. Germline V gene data show CDR1 as SGHTA and CDR2 as FQGTGA. This CDR3 comprises 16 residues.

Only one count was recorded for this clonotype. The CDR3 loop reads CASSLFLTYEQYV. Here the CDR3 DNA reads TGTGCCAGCAGTTTATTTCTAACCTACGAGCAGTACGTC. J is TRBJ2-7 and V is TRBV12-3 or TRBV12-4; D gene ambiguous. V gave up 2 bases and J gave up 2 bases, with 7 bases separating them. This CDR3 is built from 13 residues.

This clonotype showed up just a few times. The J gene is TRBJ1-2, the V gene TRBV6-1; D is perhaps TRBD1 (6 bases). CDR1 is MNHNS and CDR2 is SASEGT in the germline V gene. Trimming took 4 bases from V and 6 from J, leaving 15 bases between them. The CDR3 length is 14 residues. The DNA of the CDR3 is TGTGCCAGCAGTGTTGACAGAGGGGGTCATGGCTACACCTTC. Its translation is CASSVDRGGHGYTF.

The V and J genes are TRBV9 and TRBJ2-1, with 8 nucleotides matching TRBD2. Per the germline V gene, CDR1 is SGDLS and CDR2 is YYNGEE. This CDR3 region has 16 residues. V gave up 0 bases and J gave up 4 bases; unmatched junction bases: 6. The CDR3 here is CASSVDSSGFYNEQFF. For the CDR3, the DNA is TGTGCCAGCAGCGTAGACTCTAGCGGGTTTTACAATGAGCAGTTCTTC.